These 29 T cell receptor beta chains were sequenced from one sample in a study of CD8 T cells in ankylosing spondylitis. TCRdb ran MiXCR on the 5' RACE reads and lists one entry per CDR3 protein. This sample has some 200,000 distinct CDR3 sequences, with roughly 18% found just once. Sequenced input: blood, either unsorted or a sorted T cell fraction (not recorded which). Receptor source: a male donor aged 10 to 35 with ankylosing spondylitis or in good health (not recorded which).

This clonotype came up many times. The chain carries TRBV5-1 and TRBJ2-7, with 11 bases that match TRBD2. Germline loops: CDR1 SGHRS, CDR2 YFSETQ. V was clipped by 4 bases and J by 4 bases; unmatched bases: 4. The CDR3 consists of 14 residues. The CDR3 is CASSKLAGAYEQYV. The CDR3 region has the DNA TGCGCCAGCAGCAAACTAGCGGGGGCTTACGAGCAGTACGTC.

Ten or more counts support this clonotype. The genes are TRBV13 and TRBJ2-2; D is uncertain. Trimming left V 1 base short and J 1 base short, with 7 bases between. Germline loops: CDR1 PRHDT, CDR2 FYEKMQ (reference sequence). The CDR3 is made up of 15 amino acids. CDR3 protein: CASSLVRQNTGELFF. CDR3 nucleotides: TGTGCCAGCAGCTTAGTCCGACAGAACACCGGGGAGCTGTTTTTT. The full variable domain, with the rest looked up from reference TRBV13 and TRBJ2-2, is AAGVIQSPRHLIKEKRETATLKCYPIPRHDTVYWYQQGPGQDPQFLISFYEKMQSDKGSIPDRFSAQQFSDYHSELNMSSLELGDSALYFCASSLVRQNTGELFFGEGSRLTVL.

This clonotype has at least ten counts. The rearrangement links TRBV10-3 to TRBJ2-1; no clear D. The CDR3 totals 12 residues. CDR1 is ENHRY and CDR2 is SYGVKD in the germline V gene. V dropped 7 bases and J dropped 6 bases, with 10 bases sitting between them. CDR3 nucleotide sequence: TGTGCCATCATGGGTCGAGGCAATGAGCAGTTCTTC. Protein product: CAIMGRGNEQFF.

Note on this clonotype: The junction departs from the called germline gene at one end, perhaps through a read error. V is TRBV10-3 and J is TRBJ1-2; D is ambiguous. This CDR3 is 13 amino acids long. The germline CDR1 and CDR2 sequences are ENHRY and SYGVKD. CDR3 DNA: TGTGCTATCAGTAAGGAACAGTCGGGTGGCTACACCTTC. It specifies CAISKEQSGGYTF.

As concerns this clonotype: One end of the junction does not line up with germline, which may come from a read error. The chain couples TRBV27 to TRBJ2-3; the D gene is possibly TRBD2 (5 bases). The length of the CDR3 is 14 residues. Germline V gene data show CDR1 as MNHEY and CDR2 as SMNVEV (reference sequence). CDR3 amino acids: CATRRLADTDTQYF. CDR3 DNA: TGCGCCACCCGGCGGCTAGCAGACACAGATACGCAGTATTTT.

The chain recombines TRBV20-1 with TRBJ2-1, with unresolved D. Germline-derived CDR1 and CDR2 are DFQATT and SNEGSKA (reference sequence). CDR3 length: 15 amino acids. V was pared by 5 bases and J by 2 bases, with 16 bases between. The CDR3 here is CSAPGLGNPYNEQFF. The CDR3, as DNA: TGCAGTGCTCCCGGATTAGGCAACCCCTACAATGAGCAGTTCTTC.

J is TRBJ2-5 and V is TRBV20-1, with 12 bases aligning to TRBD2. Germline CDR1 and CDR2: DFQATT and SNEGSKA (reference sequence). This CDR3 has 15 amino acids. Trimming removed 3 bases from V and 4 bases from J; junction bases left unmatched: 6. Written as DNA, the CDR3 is TGCAGTGCTAGCGTCCTAGCGGGAGGGAGAGAGACCCAGTACTTC. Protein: CSASVLAGGRETQYF.

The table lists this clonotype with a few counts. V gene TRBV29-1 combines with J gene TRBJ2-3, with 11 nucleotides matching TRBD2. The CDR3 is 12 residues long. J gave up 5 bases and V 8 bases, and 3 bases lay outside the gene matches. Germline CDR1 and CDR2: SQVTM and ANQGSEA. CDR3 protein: CSLGLAGDTQYF. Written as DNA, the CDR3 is TGCAGCCTCGGACTAGCGGGAGATACGCAGTATTTT.

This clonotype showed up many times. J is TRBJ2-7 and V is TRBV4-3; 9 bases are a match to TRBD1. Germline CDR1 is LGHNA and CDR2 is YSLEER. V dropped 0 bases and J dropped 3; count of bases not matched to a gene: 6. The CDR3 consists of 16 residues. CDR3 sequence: CASSQDIGTGSYEQYF. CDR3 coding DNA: TGCGCCAGCAGCCAAGATATTGGGACAGGGAGCTACGAGCAGTACTTC.

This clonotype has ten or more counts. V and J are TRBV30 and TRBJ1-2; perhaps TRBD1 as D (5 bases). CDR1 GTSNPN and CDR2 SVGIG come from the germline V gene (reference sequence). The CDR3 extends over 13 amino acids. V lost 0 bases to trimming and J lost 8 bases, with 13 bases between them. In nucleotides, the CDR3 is TGTGCCTGGAGTGTACGGGGCAGTGGAGGCTACACCTTC. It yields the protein CAWSVRGSGGYTF.

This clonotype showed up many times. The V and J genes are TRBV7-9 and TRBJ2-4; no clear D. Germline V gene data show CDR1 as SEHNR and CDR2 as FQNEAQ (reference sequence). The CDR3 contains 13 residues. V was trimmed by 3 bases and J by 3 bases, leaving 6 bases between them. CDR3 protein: CASSFWGKNIQYF. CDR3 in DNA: TGTGCCAGCAGCTTTTGGGGCAAAAACATTCAGTACTTC.

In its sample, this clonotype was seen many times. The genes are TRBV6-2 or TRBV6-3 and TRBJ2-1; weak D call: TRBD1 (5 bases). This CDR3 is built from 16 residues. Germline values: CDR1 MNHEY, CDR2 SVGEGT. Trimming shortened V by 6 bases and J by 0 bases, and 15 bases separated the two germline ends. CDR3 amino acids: CASSRSQGRSYNEQFF. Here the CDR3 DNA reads TGTGCCAGCAGCCGATCTCAGGGTCGCTCCTACAATGAGCAGTTCTTC.

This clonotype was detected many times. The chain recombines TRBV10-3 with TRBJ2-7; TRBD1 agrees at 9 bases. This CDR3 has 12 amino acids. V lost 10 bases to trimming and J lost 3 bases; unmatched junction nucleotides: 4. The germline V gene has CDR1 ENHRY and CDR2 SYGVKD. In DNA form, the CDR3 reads TGTGCCACAGCGGGACAGGGCTACGAGCAGTACGTC. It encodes CATAGQGYEQYV.

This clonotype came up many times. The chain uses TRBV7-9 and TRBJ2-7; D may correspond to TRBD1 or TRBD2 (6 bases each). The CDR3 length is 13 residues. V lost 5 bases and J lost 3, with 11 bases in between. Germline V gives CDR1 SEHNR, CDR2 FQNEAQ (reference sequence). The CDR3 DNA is TGTGCCAGCAGCCGAGGGGGGTACTACGAGCAGTACGTC. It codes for CASSRGGYYEQYV.

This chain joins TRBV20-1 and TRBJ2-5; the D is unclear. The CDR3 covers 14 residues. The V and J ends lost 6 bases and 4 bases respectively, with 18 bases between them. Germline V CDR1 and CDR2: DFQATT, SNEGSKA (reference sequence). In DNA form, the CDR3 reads TGCAGTGCGCCCAGTGATCGAAGGCGAGAGACCCAGTACTTC. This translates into CSAPSDRRRETQYF.

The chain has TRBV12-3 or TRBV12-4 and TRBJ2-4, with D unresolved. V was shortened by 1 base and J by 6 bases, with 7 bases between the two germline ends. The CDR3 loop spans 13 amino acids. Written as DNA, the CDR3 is TGTGCCAGCAGTTTAGTTGGGCGAAACATTCAGTACTTC. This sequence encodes CASSLVGRNIQYF.

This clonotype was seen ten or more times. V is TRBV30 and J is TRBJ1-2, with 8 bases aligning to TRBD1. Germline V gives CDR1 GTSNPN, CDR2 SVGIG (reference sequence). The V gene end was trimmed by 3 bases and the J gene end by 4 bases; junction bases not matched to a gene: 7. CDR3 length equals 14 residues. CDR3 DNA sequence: TGTGCCTGGAGGCTCAGGGGGCGCAGCTATGGCTACACCTTC. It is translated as CAWRLRGRSYGYTF.

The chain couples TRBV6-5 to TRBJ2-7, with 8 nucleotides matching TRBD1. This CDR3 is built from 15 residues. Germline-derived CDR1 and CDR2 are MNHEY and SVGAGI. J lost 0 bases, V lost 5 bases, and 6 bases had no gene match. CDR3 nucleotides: TGTGCCAGCAGTCACGGACAGGGTAACTCCTACGAGCAGTACGTC. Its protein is CASSHGQGNSYEQYV.

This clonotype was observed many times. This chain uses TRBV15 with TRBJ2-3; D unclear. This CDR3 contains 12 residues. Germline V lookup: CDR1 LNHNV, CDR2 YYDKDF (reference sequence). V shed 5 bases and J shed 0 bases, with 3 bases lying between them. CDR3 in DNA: TGTGCCACCAGCCCGAGCACAGATACGCAGTATTTT. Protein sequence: CATSPSTDTQYF.

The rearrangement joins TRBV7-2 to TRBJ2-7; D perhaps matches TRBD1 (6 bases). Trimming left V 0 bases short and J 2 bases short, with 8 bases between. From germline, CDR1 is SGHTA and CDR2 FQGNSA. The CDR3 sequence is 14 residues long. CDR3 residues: CASSLAGGAYEQYV. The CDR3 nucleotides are TGTGCCAGCAGCTTAGCTGGGGGCGCCTACGAGCAGTACGTC.

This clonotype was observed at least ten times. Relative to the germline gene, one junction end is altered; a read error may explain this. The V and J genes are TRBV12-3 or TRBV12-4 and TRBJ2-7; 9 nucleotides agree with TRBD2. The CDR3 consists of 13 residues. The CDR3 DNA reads TGTGCCAGCAGTCCCGGGCTGGGGGTAGCGGGAGATTTC. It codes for CASSPGLGVAGDF.

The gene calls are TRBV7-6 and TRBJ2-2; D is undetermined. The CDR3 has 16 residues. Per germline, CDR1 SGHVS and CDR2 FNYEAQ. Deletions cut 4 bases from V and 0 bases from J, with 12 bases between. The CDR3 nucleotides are TGTGCCAGCAGCTCCCTTGGGTTCGCGAACACCGGGGAGCTGTTTTTT. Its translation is CASSSLGFANTGELFF.

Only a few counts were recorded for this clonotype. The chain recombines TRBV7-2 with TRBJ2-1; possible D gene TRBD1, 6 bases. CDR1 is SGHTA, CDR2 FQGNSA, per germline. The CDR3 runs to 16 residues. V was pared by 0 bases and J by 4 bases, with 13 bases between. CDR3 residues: CASSLAPGTPYNEQFF. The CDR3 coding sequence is TGTGCCAGCAGCTTAGCGCCAGGGACACCATACAATGAGCAGTTCTTC.

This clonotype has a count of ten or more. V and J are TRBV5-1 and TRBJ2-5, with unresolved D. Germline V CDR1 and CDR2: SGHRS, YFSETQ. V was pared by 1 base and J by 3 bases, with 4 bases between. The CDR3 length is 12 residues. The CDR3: CASSLPEETQYF. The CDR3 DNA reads TGCGCCAGCAGCTTGCCAGAAGAGACCCAGTACTTC.

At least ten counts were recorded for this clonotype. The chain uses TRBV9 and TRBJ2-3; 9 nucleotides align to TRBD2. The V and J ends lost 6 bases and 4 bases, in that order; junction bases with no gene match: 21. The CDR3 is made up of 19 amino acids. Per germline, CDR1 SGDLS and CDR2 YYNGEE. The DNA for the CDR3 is TGTGCCAGCACTAATTATGGGATGGTAGCGGGAGATGGGCCAGATACGCAGTATTTT. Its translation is CASTNYGMVAGDGPDTQYF. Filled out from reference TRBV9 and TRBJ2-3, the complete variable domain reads DSGVTQTPKHLITATGQRVTLRCSPRSGDLSVYWYQQSLDQGLQFLIQYYNGEERAKGNILERFSAQQFPDLHSELNLSSLELGDSALYFCASTNYGMVAGDGPDTQYFGPGTRLTVL.

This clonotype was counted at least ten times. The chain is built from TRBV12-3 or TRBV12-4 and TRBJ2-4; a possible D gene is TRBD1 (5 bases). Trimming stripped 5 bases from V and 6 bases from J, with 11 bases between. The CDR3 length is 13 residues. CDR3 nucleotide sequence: TGTGCCAGCAGTGAACGGCAGGGAAACATTCAGTACTTC. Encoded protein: CASSERQGNIQYF.

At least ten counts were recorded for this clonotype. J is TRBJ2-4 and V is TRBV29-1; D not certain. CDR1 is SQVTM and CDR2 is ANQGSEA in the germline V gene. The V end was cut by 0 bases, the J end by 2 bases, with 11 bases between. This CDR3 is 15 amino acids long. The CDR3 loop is CSVEDAEWTKNIQYF. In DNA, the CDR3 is TGCAGCGTTGAAGACGCCGAGTGGACCAAAAACATTCAGTACTTC.

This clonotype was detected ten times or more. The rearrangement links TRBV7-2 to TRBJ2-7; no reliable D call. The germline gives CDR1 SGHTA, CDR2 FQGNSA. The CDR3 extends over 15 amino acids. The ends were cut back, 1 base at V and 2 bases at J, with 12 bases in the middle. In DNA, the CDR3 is TGTGCCAGCAGCTTAGTAGAGGCGGACCCCTACGAGCAGTACTTC. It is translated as CASSLVEADPYEQYF. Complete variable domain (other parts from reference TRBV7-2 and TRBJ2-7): GAGVSQSPSNKVTEKGKDVELRCDPISGHTALYWYRQSLGQGLEFLIYFQGNSAPDKSGLPSDRFSAERTGGSVSTLTIQRTQQEDSAVYLCASSLVEADPYEQYFGPGTRLTVT.

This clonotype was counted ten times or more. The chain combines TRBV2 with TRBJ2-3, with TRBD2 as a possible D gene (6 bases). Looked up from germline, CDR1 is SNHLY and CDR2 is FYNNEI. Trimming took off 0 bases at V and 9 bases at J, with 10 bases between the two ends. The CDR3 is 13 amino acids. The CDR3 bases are TGTGCCAGCAGTGAAGCCCGGGGGTACACGCAGTATTTT. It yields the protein CASSEARGYTQYF.